The TCR beta chain under discussion was sequenced for a study of beta chain features in type 1 diabetes. The V segment lost 6 bases and the J segment 6 bases; nucleotides outside the gene matches: 11. In germline, CDR1 is MDHEN, CDR2 SYDVKM. The CDR3 has 15 amino acids. The authors reverse transcribed all of the isolated RNA, so sequencing captured expressed TCRB transcripts. Generated by immunoSEQ multiplex PCR, the TCRdb table keeps only in-frame clones and is missing some. Of roughly 450,000 clones detected, more than 9.5% appear once; the ten largest clones hold over 0.035%. The clonotype was recovered from a woman under 30 in good health. The V gene is TRBV28, the J gene TRBJ2-1; 7 bases align to TRBD1. Input material: naive CD4+ T cells from blood. The CDR3 nucleotides read TGTGCCAGCAGCCGCCCCGGGACAGTCATCAATGAGCAGTTCTTC. It is translated as CASSRPGTVINEQFF. Filled out from reference TRBV28 and TRBJ2-1, the complete variable domain reads DVKVTQSSRYLVKRTGEKVFLECVQDMDHENMFWYRQDPGLGLRLIYFSYDVKMKEKGDIPEGYSVSREKKERFSLILESASTNQTSMYLCASSRPGTVINEQFFGPGTRLTVL.